The 9 T cell receptor beta chains below were found in one sample sequenced in a study of radiation and T cells in renal cell carcinoma. Treatment defined: treatment-naive control, cytoreductive nephrectomy. The protocol was immunoSEQ multiplex PCR, while the TCRdb copy is restricted to in-frame clones and leaves out a portion. The data show some 25,000 clones, with roughly 50% seen just once and 20% to 25% held by the top ten. Sequencing was performed on tumor tissue, taken from a patient whose treatment was nephrectomy without radiotherapy. These receptors all come from a man aged 40-55 years with renal cell carcinoma.

The chain employs TRBV19 and TRBJ2-5, with TRBD2 matching over 9 bases. The CDR3 totals 13 residues. The V gene end was trimmed by 9 bases and the J gene end by 2 bases; junction bases not matched to a gene: 4. Germline V gives CDR1 LNHDA, CDR2 SQIVND (reference sequence). CDR3 sequence: CASQTSGQETQYF. The CDR3 bases are TGTGCCAGCCAAACTAGCGGGCAAGAGACCCAGTACTTC.

This sequence joins TRBV7-9 and TRBJ1-1; 10 positions agree with TRBD1. V was pared by 6 bases and J by 3 bases, with 7 bases of the junction left unmatched. The CDR3 has 15 amino acids. The germline gives CDR1 SEHNR, CDR2 FQNEAQ (reference sequence). CDR3 protein: CASSRDRGRDTEAFF. The CDR3 region has the DNA TGTGCCAGCAGTCGGGACAGGGGAAGGGACACTGAAGCTTTCTTT.

The chain employs TRBV5-6 and TRBJ1-2; possibly TRBD1 for D (6 bases). The CDR3 runs 14 residues. Trimming removed 4 bases from V and 2 bases from J, with 12 bases in between. The germline V gene encodes CDR1 SGHDT and CDR2 YYEEEE. The CDR3 here is CASSPQGINYGYTF. Here the CDR3 DNA reads TGTGCCAGCAGCCCTCAGGGGATCAACTATGGCTACACCTTC.

The J gene is TRBJ2-2, the V gene TRBV5-1, with D uncertain. CDR1 and CDR2 (germline): SGHRS, YFSETQ. The CDR3 spans 17 residues. V gave up 0 bases and J gave up 7 bases, with 19 bases separating them. CDR3 bases: TGCGCCAGCAGCTTGGACGGATTGCTGGCGAGGAACGGGGAGCTGTTTTTT. Its translation: CASSLDGLLARNGELFF. The entire variable domain, with the rest obtained from reference TRBV5-1 and TRBJ2-2, is as follows: KAGVTQTPRYLIKTRGQQVTLSCSPISGHRSVSWYQQTPGQGLQFLFEYFSETQRNKGNFPGRFSGRQFSNSRSEMNVSTLELGDSALYLCASSLDGLLARNGELFFGEGSRLTVL.

The chain couples TRBV10-3 to TRBJ2-1; 10 bases match TRBD2. Germline loops: CDR1 ENHRY, CDR2 SYGVKD. This CDR3 contains 15 residues. With V trimmed by 7 bases and J by 4 bases, 7 bases remained unmatched. The CDR3 sequence: CAITSAGGPYNEQFF. The CDR3, as DNA: TGTGCCATCACCTCAGCGGGGGGGCCATACAATGAGCAGTTCTTC.

The chain carries TRBV27 and TRBJ2-6; maybe TRBD1 (6 bases). There are 16 residues in the CDR3. V was cut by 7 bases and J by 2 bases, with 15 bases left in between. Germline CDR1 reads MNHEY; CDR2 reads SMNVEV (reference sequence). The CDR3 DNA sequence: TGTGCCAGCAAGGTCGGGAACAGGGCTGGGGCCAACGTCCTGACTTTC. Translated, it gives CASKVGNRAGANVLTF.

J is TRBJ1-1 and V is TRBV19; D uncertain. The V gene's germline CDR1 is LNHDA and CDR2 SQIVND (reference sequence). V lost 4 bases to trimming and J lost 2 bases, with 11 bases between them. The CDR3 consists of 14 residues. The DNA for the CDR3 is TGTGCCAGTAGTACGGGAAGACCTAACACTGAAGCTTTCTTT. Translating gives CASSTGRPNTEAFF. The full variable domain, rest sourced from reference TRBV19 and TRBJ1-1, is DGGITQSPKYLFRKEGQNVTLSCEQNLNHDAMYWYRQDPGQGLRLIYYSQIVNDFQKGDIAEGYSVSREKKESFPLTVTSAQKNPTAFYLCASSTGRPNTEAFFGQGTRLTVV.

The genes are TRBV10-3 and TRBJ2-2; 8 bases map to TRBD2. The CDR3 is 16 amino acids. V was clipped by 4 bases and J by 1 base; unmatched bases: 5. Looked up from germline, CDR1 is ENHRY and CDR2 is SYGVKD. CDR3 bases: TGTGCCATCAGTGGTGGTAGCGGGATGAACACCGGGGAGCTGTTTTTT. Its translation is CAISGGSGMNTGELFF.

This clone was detected only a few times. The rearrangement joins TRBV29-1 to TRBJ2-1; D is possibly TRBD1 (5 bases). The V gene lost 8 bases and the J gene lost 12 bases, with 17 bases spanning the gap. CDR3 length equals 11 residues. Germline loops: CDR1 SQVTM, CDR2 ANQGSEA. The CDR3 nucleotides read TGCAGCCTCGAGGCTGGGGCCCTGCAGTTCTTC. Amino acid sequence: CSLEAGALQFF.